This passage covers 16 T cell receptor beta chains from one sample sequenced in a study of T cell responses to AZD1222 COVID-19 vaccine. Profiled with immunoSEQ multiplex PCR; TCRdb holds only in-frame clones, not every one. The data contain some 150,000 clones, less than 95% of them singletons. The specimen comprised peripheral blood, sampled on day 0 of AZD1222 vaccination. The receptors shown here come from an adult in good health.

The J gene is TRBJ1-1, the V gene TRBV9, with D uncertain. The CDR3 has 14 residues. The germline V and J ends were trimmed by 0 bases and 5 bases, with 11 bases remaining between them. Germline CDR1 is SGDLS and CDR2 is YYNGEE. The CDR3 bases are TGTGCCAGCAGCGTAGTAAGCGAGGGAACTGAAGCTTTCTTT. This gives the protein CASSVVSEGTEAFF.

This chain joins TRBV6-5 and TRBJ1-2; no firm D call. The CDR3 extends over 14 amino acids. Trimming left V 2 bases short and J 4 bases short, with 11 bases between. Germline-derived CDR1 and CDR2 are MNHEY and SVGAGI. Here the CDR3 DNA reads TGTGCCAGCAGTTACGCCAAGAGATCCTATGGCTACACCTTC. As protein: CASSYAKRSYGYTF.

The chain carries TRBV10-3 and TRBJ1-5; D is undetermined. The CDR3 runs to 15 residues. Germline V gene lookup returns CDR1 ENHRY and CDR2 SYGVKD. Trimming stripped 2 bases from V and 0 bases from J, with 8 bases between. Here the CDR3 DNA reads TGTGCCATCAGTGAGGACCTGTATAGCAATCAGCCCCAGCATTTT. Protein product: CAISEDLYSNQPQHF.

This chain joins TRBV19 and TRBJ1-5; D gene unclear. The CDR3 is 14 amino acids. V lost 7 bases and J lost 3, with 13 bases in between. Germline V CDR1 and CDR2: LNHDA, SQIVND (reference sequence). CDR3 sequence (DNA): TGTGCCAGTAATTTTTTGGACCACAATCAGCCCCAGCATTTT. The encoded protein is CASNFLDHNQPQHF.

The V gene is TRBV5-1, the J gene TRBJ1-4; D unresolved. There are 14 residues in the CDR3. V lost 6 bases and J lost 0, with 9 bases in between. Germline-derived CDR1 and CDR2 are SGHRS and YFSETQ. The DNA of the CDR3 is TGCGCCAGCACCCCCCCATCAACTAATGAAAAACTGTTTTTT. It specifies CASTPPSTNEKLFF.

This sequence joins TRBV24-1 and TRBJ1-2; D is undetermined. V was cut by 2 bases and J by 6 bases, with 9 bases left in between. This CDR3 has 13 residues. Germline V gene data show CDR1 as KGHDR and CDR2 as SFDVKD. CDR3 sequence: CATSDSRPHGYTF. CDR3 bases: TGTGCCACCAGTGATTCCCGTCCTCATGGCTACACCTTC.

The chain joins TRBV7-9 to TRBJ1-2, with D unclear. Trimming removed 11 bases from V and 0 bases from J, with 10 bases in between. CDR1 is SEHNR and CDR2 is FQNEAQ in the germline V gene (reference sequence). The CDR3 has 12 amino acids. The CDR3 spells CAFEDPNYGYTF. The CDR3 region has the DNA TGTGCCTTCGAGGATCCTAACTATGGCTACACCTTC.

Comment on this clone: Germline and junction disagree at one end, which may indicate a read error. The chain couples TRBV27 to TRBJ2-1; D gene uncertain. The germline V gene has CDR1 MNHEY and CDR2 SMNVEV (reference sequence). The CDR3 loop spans 14 amino acids. CDR3 coding DNA: TGTGCCAGCAGCTTATCGGGTTTATTCGTTGAGCAGTTCTTC. Amino acid sequence: CASSLSGLFVEQFF.

V usage is TRBV19 and J usage is TRBJ2-1; 9 bases map to TRBD1. CDR3 length: 15 residues. Germline V CDR1 and CDR2: LNHDA, SQIVND (reference sequence). Trimming at V came to 3 bases and at J to 7 bases, leaving 7 bases not matched to a gene. The CDR3, as DNA: TGTGCCAGTAGTATGCCGGGACAGGGTATTAATGAGCAGTTCTTC. It codes for CASSMPGQGINEQFF.

The chain combines TRBV19 with TRBJ2-1, with a tentative D call TRBD2 (6 bases). Germline-derived CDR1 and CDR2 are LNHDA and SQIVND (reference sequence). The CDR3 spans 17 residues. The V end was cut by 5 bases, the J end by 5 bases, with 22 bases between. CDR3 in amino acids: CASSSSLRRDGDNEQFF. The CDR3 DNA sequence: TGTGCCAGTAGTTCCAGCCTGAGGCGGGACGGGGACAATGAGCAGTTCTTC.

The chain carries TRBV7-6 and TRBJ1-1, with 7 bases fitting TRBD1. Germline CDR1 reads SGHVS; CDR2 reads FNYEAQ. This CDR3 spans 14 amino acids. V shed 5 bases and J 4 bases; nucleotides not matched to a gene: 7. CDR3 protein: CASSKDRASTEAFF. CDR3 nucleotides: TGTGCCAGCAGCAAAGACAGGGCTTCCACTGAAGCTTTCTTT.

CDR3 protein: CASSQAPNSGNTIYF. The CDR3, as DNA: TGTGCCAGCAGCCAAGCTCCGAACTCTGGAAACACCATATATTTT. The V and J genes are TRBV3-1 (or the pseudogene TRBV3-2) and TRBJ1-3; D is ambiguous. Deletions cut 1 base from V and 0 bases from J, with 7 bases between. The CDR3 is 15 amino acids. Germline values: CDR1 LGHDT, CDR2 YNNKEL (reference sequence).

This chain uses TRBV6-5 with TRBJ1-2; D is uncertain. Trimming took 2 bases from V and 4 from J, leaving 11 bases between them. Germline CDR1 and CDR2: MNHEY and SVGAGI. The CDR3 loop spans 14 amino acids. CDR3: CASSYGGGSYGYTF. CDR3 coding DNA: TGTGCCAGCAGTTACGGTGGCGGTTCCTATGGCTACACCTTC.

The chain has TRBV7-3 and TRBJ2-5, with D uncertain. Trimming stripped 5 bases from V and 8 bases from J, with 15 bases between. CDR3 length: 13 residues. Germline lookup yields CDR1 SGHTA and CDR2 FQGTGA. The CDR3 DNA reads TGTGCCAGCAGCACCAGCCCCGATACAACCCAGTACTTC. It yields the protein CASSTSPDTTQYF.

The V call is TRBV25-1, the J call TRBJ2-7; D unresolved. Germline lookup yields CDR1 MGHDK and CDR2 SYGVNS. Trimming removed 0 bases at V and 1 base at J, with 4 bases between. CDR3 length equals 13 residues. The CDR3 region has the DNA TGTGCCAGCAGTGAATACGGGTCCTACGAGCAGTACGTC. Its protein product is CASSEYGSYEQYV.

This clone was recorded only once. The genes are TRBV27 and TRBJ2-5; 9 nucleotides line up with TRBD1. The length of the CDR3 is 15 residues. Germline lookup yields CDR1 MNHEY and CDR2 SMNVEV (reference sequence). V was pared by 0 bases and J by 5 bases, with 4 bases of the junction left unmatched. The chain's CDR3 is CASSLSGTGRETQYF. The CDR3 region has the DNA TGTGCCAGCAGTTTATCCGGGACAGGGAGGGAGACCCAGTACTTC.